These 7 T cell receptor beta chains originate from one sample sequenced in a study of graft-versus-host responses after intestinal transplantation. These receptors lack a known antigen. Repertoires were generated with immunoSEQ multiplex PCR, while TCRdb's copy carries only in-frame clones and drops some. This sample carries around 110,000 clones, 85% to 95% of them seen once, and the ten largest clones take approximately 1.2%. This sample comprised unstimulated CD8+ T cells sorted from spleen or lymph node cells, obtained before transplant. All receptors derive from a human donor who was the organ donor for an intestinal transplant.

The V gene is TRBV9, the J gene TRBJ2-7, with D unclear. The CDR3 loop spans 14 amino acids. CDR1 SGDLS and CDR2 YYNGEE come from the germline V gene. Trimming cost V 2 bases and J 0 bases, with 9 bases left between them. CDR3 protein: CASSVSSSSYEQYF. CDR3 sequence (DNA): TGTGCCAGCAGCGTTAGCAGCTCCTCCTACGAGCAGTACTTC.

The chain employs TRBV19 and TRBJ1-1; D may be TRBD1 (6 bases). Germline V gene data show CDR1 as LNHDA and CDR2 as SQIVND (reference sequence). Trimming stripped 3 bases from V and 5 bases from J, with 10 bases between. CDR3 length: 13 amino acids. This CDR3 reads CASSMGGETEAFF. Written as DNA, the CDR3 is TGTGCCAGTAGTATGGGGGGCGAGACTGAAGCTTTCTTT.

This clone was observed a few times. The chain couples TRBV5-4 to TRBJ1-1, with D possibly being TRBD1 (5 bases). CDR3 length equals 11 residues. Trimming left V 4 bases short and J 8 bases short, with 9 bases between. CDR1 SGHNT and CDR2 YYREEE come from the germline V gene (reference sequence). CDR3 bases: TGTGCCAGCAGCCATGGACAAGAAGCTTTCTTT. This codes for CASSHGQEAFF.

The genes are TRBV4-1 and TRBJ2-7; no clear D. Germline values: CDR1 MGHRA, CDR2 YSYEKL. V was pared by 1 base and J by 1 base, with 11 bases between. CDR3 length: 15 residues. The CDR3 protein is CASSQVWSSSYEQYF. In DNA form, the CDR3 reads TGCGCCAGCAGCCAAGTGTGGTCGAGTTCCTACGAGCAGTACTTC.

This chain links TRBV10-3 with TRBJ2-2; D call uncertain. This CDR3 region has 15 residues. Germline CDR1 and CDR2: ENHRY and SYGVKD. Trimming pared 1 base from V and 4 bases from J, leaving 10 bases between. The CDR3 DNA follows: TGTGCCATCAGTGAGTTTTGGCGAGGCACCGGGGAGCTGTTTTTT. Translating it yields CAISEFWRGTGELFF.

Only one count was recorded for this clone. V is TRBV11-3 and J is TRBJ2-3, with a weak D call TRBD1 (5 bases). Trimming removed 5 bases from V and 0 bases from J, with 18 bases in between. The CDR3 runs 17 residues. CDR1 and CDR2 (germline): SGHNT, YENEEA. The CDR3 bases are TGTGCCAGCAGCCCACACAGGCCCCCCAAAAGCACAGATACGCAGTATTTT. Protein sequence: CASSPHRPPKSTDTQYF.

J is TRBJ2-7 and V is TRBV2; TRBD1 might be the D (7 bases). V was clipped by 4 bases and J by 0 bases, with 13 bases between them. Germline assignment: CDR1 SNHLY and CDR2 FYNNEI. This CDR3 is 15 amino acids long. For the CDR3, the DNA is TGTGCCAGCAGTGGGAGGGGGCCGAGCTCCTACGAGCAGTACTTC. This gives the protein CASSGRGPSSYEQYF.